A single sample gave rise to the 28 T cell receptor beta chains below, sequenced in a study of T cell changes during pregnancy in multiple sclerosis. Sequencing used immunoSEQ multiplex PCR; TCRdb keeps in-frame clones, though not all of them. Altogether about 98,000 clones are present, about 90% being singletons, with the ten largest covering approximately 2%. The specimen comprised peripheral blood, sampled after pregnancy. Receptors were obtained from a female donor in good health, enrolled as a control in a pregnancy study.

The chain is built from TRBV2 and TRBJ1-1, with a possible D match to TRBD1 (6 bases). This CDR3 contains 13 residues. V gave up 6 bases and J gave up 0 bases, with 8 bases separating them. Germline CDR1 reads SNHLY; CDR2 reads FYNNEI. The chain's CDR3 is CASRNRVNTEAFF. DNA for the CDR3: TGTGCCAGCAGGAACAGGGTGAACACTGAAGCTTTCTTT.

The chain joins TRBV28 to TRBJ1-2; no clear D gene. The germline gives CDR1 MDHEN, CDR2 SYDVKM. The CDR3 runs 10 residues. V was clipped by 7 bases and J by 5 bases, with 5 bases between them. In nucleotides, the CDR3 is TGTGCCAGCATGAGGTATGGCTACACCTTC. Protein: CASMRYGYTF.

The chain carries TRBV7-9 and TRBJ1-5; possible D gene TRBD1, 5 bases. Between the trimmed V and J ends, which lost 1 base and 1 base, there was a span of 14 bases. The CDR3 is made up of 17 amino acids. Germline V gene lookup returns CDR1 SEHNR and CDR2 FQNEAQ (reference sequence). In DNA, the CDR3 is TGTGCCAGCAGCTTAGGAGGTTCGGGACTGAGCAATCAGCCCCAGCATTTT. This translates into CASSLGGSGLSNQPQHF.

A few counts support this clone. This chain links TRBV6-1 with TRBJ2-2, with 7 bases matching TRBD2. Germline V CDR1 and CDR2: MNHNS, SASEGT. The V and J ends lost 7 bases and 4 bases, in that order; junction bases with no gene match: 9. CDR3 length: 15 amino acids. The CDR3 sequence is CASTALGGSTGELFF. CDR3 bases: TGTGCCAGCACCGCTTTGGGCGGGAGCACCGGGGAGCTGTTTTTT.

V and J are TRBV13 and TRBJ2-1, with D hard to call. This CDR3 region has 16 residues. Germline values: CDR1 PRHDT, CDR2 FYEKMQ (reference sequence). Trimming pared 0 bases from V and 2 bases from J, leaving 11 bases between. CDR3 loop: CASSLGAVNTYNEQFF. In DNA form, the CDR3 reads TGTGCCAGCAGCTTAGGTGCGGTCAACACCTACAATGAGCAGTTCTTC. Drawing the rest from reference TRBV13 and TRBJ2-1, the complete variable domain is AAGVIQSPRHLIKEKRETATLKCYPIPRHDTVYWYQQGPGQDPQFLISFYEKMQSDKGSIPDRFSAQQFSDYHSELNMSSLELGDSALYFCASSLGAVNTYNEQFFGPGTRLTVL.

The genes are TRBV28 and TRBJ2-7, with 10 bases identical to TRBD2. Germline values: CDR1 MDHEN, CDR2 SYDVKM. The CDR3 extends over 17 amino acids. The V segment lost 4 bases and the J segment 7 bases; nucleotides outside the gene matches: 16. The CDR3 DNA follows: TGTGCCAGCAGTTCCATACTAGCGGGGACAGGCTTTTGGGAGCAGTACTTC. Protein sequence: CASSSILAGTGFWEQYF.

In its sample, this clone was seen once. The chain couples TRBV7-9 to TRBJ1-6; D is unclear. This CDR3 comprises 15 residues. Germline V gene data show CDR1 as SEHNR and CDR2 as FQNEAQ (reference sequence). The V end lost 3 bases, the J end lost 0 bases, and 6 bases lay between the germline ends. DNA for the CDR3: TGTGCCAGCAGCTTTCTACGCTCCTATAATTCACCCCTCCACTTT. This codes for CASSFLRSYNSPLHF.

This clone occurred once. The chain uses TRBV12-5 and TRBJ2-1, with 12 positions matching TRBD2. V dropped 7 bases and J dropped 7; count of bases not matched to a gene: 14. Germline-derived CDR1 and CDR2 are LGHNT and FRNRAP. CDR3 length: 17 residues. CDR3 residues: CASVIDRTSGGTNEQFF. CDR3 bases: TGTGCTAGTGTTATTGATCGCACTAGCGGGGGGACAAATGAGCAGTTCTTC.

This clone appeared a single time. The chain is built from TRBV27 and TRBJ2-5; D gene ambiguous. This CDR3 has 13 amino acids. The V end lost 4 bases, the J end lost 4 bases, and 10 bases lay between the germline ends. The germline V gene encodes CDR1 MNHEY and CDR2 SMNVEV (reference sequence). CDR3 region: CASSSVSGETQYF. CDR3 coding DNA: TGTGCCAGCAGTTCGGTATCGGGAGAGACCCAGTACTTC.

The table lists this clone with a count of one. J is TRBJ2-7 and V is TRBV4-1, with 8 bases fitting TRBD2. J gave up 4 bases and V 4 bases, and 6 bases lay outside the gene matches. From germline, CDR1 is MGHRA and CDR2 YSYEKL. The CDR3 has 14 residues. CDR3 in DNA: TGCGCCAGCAGCCCCGCCGGGGGGGTTTACGAGCAGTACTTC. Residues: CASSPAGGVYEQYF.

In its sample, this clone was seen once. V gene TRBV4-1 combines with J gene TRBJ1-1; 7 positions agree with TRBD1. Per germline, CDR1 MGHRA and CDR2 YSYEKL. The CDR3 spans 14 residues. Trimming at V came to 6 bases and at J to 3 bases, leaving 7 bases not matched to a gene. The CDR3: CASRPPGQYTEAFF. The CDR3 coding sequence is TGCGCCAGCAGGCCCCCGGGACAGTACACTGAAGCTTTCTTT.

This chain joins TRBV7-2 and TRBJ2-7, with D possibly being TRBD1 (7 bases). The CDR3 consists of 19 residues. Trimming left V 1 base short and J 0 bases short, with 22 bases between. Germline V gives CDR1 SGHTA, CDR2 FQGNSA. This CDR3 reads CASSLVGVRPGGSSYEQYF. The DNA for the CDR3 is TGTGCCAGCAGCTTAGTTGGGGTGCGGCCAGGGGGGAGCTCCTACGAGCAGTACTTC.

The CDR3 region is CASSLPSGRTDTQYF. The CDR3 coding sequence is TGTGCCAGCAGTCTGCCTAGCGGGAGAACAGATACGCAGTATTTT. The chain combines TRBV28 with TRBJ2-3; 10 bases are a match to TRBD2. Trimming at V came to 5 bases and at J to 3 bases, leaving 5 bases not matched to a gene. The CDR3 is made up of 15 amino acids. CDR1 and CDR2 (germline): MDHEN, SYDVKM.

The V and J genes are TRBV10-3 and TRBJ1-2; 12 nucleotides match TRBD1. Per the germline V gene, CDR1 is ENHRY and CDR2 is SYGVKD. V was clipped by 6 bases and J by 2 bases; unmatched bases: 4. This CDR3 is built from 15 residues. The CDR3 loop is CAIRGQGAHNYGYTF. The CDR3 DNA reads TGTGCCATCAGGGGACAGGGGGCGCACAACTATGGCTACACCTTC.

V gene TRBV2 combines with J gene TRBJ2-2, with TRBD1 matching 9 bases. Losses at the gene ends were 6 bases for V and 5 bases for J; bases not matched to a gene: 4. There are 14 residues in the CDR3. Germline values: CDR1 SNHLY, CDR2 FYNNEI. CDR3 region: CASSRQGGTGELFF. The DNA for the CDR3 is TGTGCCAGCAGCCGACAGGGGGGGACCGGGGAGCTGTTTTTT.

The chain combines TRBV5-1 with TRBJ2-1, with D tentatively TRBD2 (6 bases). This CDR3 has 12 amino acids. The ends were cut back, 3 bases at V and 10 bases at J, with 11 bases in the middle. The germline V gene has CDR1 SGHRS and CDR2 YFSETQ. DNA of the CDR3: TGCGCCAGCAGCTGGACTATTGGAGAGCAGTTCTTC. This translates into CASSWTIGEQFF.

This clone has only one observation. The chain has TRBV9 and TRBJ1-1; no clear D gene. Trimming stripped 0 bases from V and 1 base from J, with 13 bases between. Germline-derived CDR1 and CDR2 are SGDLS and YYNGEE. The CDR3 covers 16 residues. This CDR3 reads CASSVGHRGGNTEAFF. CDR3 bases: TGTGCCAGCAGCGTAGGTCATCGGGGAGGGAACACTGAAGCTTTCTTT.

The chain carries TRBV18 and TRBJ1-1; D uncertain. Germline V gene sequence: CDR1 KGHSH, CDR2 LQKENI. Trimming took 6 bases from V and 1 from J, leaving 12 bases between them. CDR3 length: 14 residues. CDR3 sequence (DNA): TGTGCCAGCTCCCCGAGTATCGCGAACACTGAAGCTTTCTTT. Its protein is CASSPSIANTEAFF.

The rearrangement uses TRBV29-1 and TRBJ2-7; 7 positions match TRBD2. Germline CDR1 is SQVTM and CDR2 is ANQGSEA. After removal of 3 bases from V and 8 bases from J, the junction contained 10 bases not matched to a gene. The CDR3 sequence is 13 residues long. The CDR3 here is CSVETSQRVKQYF. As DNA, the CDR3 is TGCAGCGTTGAGACTAGCCAGCGGGTAAAGCAGTACTTC.

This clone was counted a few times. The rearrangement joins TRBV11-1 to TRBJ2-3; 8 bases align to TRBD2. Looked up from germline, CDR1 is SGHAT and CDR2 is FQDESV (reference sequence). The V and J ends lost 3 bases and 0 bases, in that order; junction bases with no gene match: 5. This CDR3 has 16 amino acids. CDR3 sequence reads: CASSFSAGVSTDTQYF. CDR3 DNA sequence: TGTGCCAGCAGCTTCTCAGCGGGAGTAAGCACAGATACGCAGTATTTT.

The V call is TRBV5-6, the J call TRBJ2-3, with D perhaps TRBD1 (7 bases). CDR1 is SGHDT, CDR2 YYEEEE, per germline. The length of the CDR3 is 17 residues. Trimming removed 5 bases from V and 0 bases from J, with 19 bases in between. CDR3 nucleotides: TGTGCCAGCAGAGCCGCGGGACAGACGAAAAGCACAGATACGCAGTATTTT. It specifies CASRAAGQTKSTDTQYF.

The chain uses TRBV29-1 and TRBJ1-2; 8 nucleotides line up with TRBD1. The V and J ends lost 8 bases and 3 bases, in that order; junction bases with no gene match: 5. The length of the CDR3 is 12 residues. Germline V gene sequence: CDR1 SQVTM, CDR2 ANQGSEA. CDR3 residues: CSTLTGDYGYTF. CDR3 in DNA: TGCAGCACCTTGACAGGGGACTATGGCTACACCTTC.

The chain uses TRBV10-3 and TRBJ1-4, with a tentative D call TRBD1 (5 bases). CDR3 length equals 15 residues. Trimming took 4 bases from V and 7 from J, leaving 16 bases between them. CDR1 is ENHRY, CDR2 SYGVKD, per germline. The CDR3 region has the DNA TGTGCCATCAGTGCCCTCCAGGGTTTGGGTGAAAAACTGTTTTTT. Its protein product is CAISALQGLGEKLFF.

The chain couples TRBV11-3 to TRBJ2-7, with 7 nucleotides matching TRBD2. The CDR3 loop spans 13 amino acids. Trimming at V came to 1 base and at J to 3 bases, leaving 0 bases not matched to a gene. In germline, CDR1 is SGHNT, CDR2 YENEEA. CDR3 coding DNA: TGTGCCAGCAGCTTAGGCGGGAGCTACGAGCAGTACTTC. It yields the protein CASSLGGSYEQYF. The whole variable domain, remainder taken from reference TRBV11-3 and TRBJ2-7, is EAGVVQSPRYKIIEKKQPVAFWCNPISGHNTLYWYLQNLGQGPELLIRYENEEAVDDSQLPKDRFSAERLKGVDSTLKIQPAELGDSAVYLCASSLGGSYEQYFGPGTRLTVT.

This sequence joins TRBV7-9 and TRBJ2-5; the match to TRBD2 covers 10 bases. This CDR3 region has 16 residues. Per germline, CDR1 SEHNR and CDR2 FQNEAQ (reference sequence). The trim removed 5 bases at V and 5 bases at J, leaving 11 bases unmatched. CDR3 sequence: CASSPSQRGGRETQYF. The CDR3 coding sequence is TGTGCCAGCAGCCCATCCCAGCGGGGGGGCCGTGAGACCCAGTACTTC.

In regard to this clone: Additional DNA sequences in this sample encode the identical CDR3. The CDR3 reads CATLNPGNQPQHF. Here the CDR3 DNA reads TGTGCCACTTTGAATCCAGGGAATCAGCCCCAGCATTTT. V and J are TRBV10-3 and TRBJ1-5; perhaps TRBD1 as D (5 bases). Germline CDR1 and CDR2: ENHRY and SYGVKD. The CDR3 runs 13 residues. V was trimmed by 10 bases and J by 4 bases, leaving 14 bases between them.

The CDR3 loop reads CASSQDIAGELFF. The CDR3 nucleotides read TGTGCCAGCAGCCAGGACATAGCCGGGGAGCTGTTTTTT. This chain connects TRBV14 to TRBJ2-2, with a tentative D call TRBD1 (5 bases). The CDR3 consists of 13 residues. CDR1 SGHDN and CDR2 FVKESK come from the germline V gene. The V end was cut by 3 bases, the J end by 6 bases, with 8 bases between. The full variable domain, its missing parts supplied by reference TRBV14 and TRBJ2-2, is EAGVTQFPSHSVIEKGQTVTLRCDPISGHDNLYWYRRVMGKEIKFLLHFVKESKQDESGMPNNRFLAERTGGTYSTLKVQPAELEDSGVYFCASSQDIAGELFFGEGSRLTVL.

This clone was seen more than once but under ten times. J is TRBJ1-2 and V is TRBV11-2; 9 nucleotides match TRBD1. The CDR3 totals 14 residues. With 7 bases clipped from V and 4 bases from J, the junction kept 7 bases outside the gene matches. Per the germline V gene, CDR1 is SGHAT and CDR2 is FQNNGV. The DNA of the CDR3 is TGTGCCAGCACCCTGGGGGGACAGGGCTATGGCTACACCTTC. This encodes CASTLGGQGYGYTF.